A selection of T cell receptor beta chains follows, all from one sample in a study of blood T cell repertoires in COVID-19. This table comes from immunoSEQ multiplex PCR, and its TCRdb copy is limited to in-frame clones, with some not included. The table records over 130,000 clones, roughly 84% of them present only once. Sequences were obtained from PBMCs or T cells enriched from blood (not recorded which). The source is a man aged 50-60 years in a cohort exposed to, infected with or recovered from COVID-19 (not recorded which). CDR3s include the opening cysteine and the closing phenylalanine or tryptophan. A D gene is named only where the DNA matches it firmly. Only some rows state a clone size, as once, few, many or a class for expanded clones.

CDR3 length	D gene	J gene	V gene	clone size	CDR3 protein	CDR3 DNA
16	NA	TRBJ1-4	TRBV28	NA	CASSLIAAGTNEKLFF	TGTGCCAGCAGTTTAATAGCGGCCGGGACTAATGAAAAACTGTTTTTT
15	NA	TRBJ2-7	TRBV3-1/TRBV3-2	NA	CASSSAGRAAGEQYF	TGTGCCAGCAGCTCGGCGGGCAGGGCAGCGGGCGAGCAGTACTTC
16	TRBD1	TRBJ2-2	TRBV9	NA	CASSLLGTVNTGELFF	TGTGCCAGCAGCCTACTCGGGACAGTGAACACCGGGGAGCTGTTTTTT
15	NA	TRBJ2-3	TRBV5-1	NA	CASSLAAHNTDTQYF	TGCGCCAGCAGCTTGGCCGCTCACAACACAGATACGCAGTATTTT
10	NA	TRBJ2-1	TRBV7-9	NA	CASSFNRQFF	TGTGCCAGCAGCTTTAACAGGCAGTTCTTC
17	NA	TRBJ2-5	TRBV7-2	NA	CASSLVGPGAATETQYF	TGTGCCAGCAGCTTAGTTGGGCCAGGGGCCGCGACAGAGACCCAGTACTTC
15	NA	TRBJ2-5	TRBV6-2/TRBV6-3	NA	CASSHKAVMQETQYF	TGTGCCAGCAGTCACAAAGCGGTGATGCAAGAGACCCAGTACTTC
14	NA	TRBJ1-1	TRBV27	NA	CASSFAGVGLEAFF	TGTGCCAGCAGCTTCGCAGGGGTCGGACTTGAAGCTTTCTTT
14	TRBD1	TRBJ2-2	TRBV5-6	NA	CASSLGGAAGELFF	TGTGCCAGCAGCTTAGGGGGCGCGGCCGGGGAGCTGTTTTTT
13	TRBD2	TRBJ2-7	TRBV10-1	NA	CARPREEGYEQYF	TGCGCCCGCCCCCGGGAGGAGGGCTACGAGCAGTACTTC
12	NA	TRBJ2-3	TRBV7-8	NA	CASNPGVDTQYF	TGTGCCAGCAACCCGGGGGTGGATACGCAGTATTTT
14	TRBD2	TRBJ2-1	TRBV4-2	few	CASSQAGGPVEQFF	TGTGCCAGCAGCCAAGCGGGAGGGCCTGTTGAGCAGTTCTTC
15	NA	TRBJ2-1	TRBV30	many	CAWTVGQGRVNEQFF	TGTGCCTGGACTGTAGGGCAGGGGAGGGTAAATGAGCAGTTCTTC
17	TRBD2	TRBJ2-1	TRBV7-6	once	CASSPGLAESSYNEQFF	TGTGCCAGCAGTCCCGGACTAGCGGAAAGCTCCTACAATGAGCAGTTCTTC
12	TRBD2	TRBJ2-1	TRBV29-1	NA	CNVEALAGGQFF	TGCAACGTTGAAGCACTAGCGGGGGGGCAGTTCTTC
16	TRBD2	TRBJ2-2	TRBV27	NA	CASSLSTSGRAGELFF	TGTGCCAGCAGTTTATCGACTAGCGGGAGGGCCGGGGAGCTGTTTTTT
11	NA	TRBJ2-5	TRBV30	NA	CAWSVLETQYF	TGTGCCTGGAGTGTACTCGAGACCCAGTACTTC
14	TRBD1	TRBJ1-4	TRBV7-6	NA	CASSPDRVDEKLFF	TGTGCCAGCAGCCCAGACAGGGTAGATGAAAAACTGTTTTTT
14	TRBD2	TRBJ2-7	TRBV28	NA	CASGSSGTSYEQYF	TGTGCCAGCGGCAGCAGCGGGACTTCCTACGAGCAGTACTTC
11	NA	TRBJ1-1	TRBV19	NA	CASYYGTEAFF	TGTGCCAGTTACTACGGCACTGAAGCTTTCTTT
15	TRBD2	TRBJ2-1	TRBV27	NA	CASSSGTSGNNEQFF	TGTGCCAGCAGTTCCGGGACTAGCGGGAACAATGAGCAGTTCTTC
15	TRBD2	TRBJ2-7	TRBV7-9	once	CASSPRVAGIYEQYF	TGTGCCAGCAGCCCCCGGGTAGCGGGAATCTACGAGCAGTACTTC
15	NA	TRBJ1-5	TRBV28	NA	CASSLAGPPDQPQHF	TGTGCCAGCAGTTTAGCAGGGCCCCCGGATCAGCCCCAGCATTTT
15	NA	TRBJ2-7	TRBV3-1/TRBV3-2	NA	CASSQVRLSSYEQYF	TGTGCCAGCAGCCAAGTTCGACTCAGCTCCTACGAGCAGTACTTC
15	TRBD2	TRBJ2-7	TRBV6-5	NA	CASSQKTSGNYEQYF	TGTGCCAGCAGCCAAAAGACTAGCGGTAACTACGAGCAGTACTTC
16	TRBD2	TRBJ2-7	TRBV5-1	NA	CASSLGLAGASYEQYF	TGCGCCAGCAGCTTAGGACTAGCGGGGGCCTCCTACGAGCAGTACTTC
11	TRBD2	TRBJ2-7	TRBV7-9	NA	CATHGGDEQYF	TGTGCCACCCACGGGGGGGACGAGCAGTACTTC
17	TRBD1	TRBJ2-1	TRBV5-1	NA	CASSLELTGDFYNEQFF	TGCGCCAGCAGCCTAGAACTGACAGGGGATTTCTACAATGAGCAGTTCTTC
15	TRBD1	TRBJ2-5	TRBV7-8	NA	CASSTRQGAGETQYF	TGTGCCAGCAGCACCCGACAGGGGGCTGGGGAGACCCAGTACTTC
13	NA	TRBJ2-2	TRBV7-3	few	CASSLIGAGELFF	TGTGCCAGCAGCTTAATTGGAGCCGGGGAGCTGTTTTTT
18	TRBD1	TRBJ2-1	TRBV24-1	NA	CATSDPSGQGGSYNEQFF	TGTGCCACCAGTGACCCGAGCGGACAGGGGGGGTCCTACAATGAGCAGTTCTTC
15	NA	TRBJ1-2	TRBV7-9	once	CASIKGEGPSYGYTF	TGTGCCAGCATCAAGGGGGAGGGCCCTAGCTATGGCTACACCTTC
12	TRBD1	TRBJ2-7	TRBV7-2	NA	CASSRQGRGQYF	TGTGCCAGCAGCCGACAGGGGCGAGGGCAGTACTTC
14	NA	TRBJ1-2	TRBV9	NA	CASSDRVLFGGYTF	TGTGCCAGCAGCGACAGGGTCTTATTTGGTGGCTACACCTTC